This T cell receptor beta chain was retrieved from a study of blood T cell repertoires in COVID-19. Background on the study: Acute-phase and convalescent COVID-19 samples originated in the United States, Italy and Spain. Nucleic acid was either cDNA or gDNA, and it came from T cells, B-cell-depleted T cells, or PBMCs.

V dropped 3 bases and J dropped 2; count of bases not matched to a gene: 6. Germline V CDR1 and CDR2: SSHAT, FNYEAQ (reference sequence). CDR3 size: 15 residues. Original methodology: Estimation of nucleated cell counts relied on the amplification of reference gene primers. Using immunoSEQ multiplex PCR, the repertoire was profiled, and TCRdb retains in-frame clones only, with some absent. The V and J calls and the clone size are those of that table, but D and trimming were determined from the DNA. This sample has more than 90,000 clones; roughly 72% occur once, and the top ten carry just under 25%. Sequencing used peripheral blood. The sequence was collected from a woman aged 55-75 years in a cohort sampled during active or convalescent COVID-19. This chain uses TRBV7-7 with TRBJ2-7, with 8 bases aligning to TRBD1. CDR3: CASSFGRGLAYEQYF. CDR3 DNA: TGTGCCAGCAGCTTTGGCAGGGGGCTTGCCTACGAGCAGTACTTC.